The 10 T cell receptor beta chains reported below all come from one sample, sequenced in a study of T-cell memory formation after mild COVID-19. Via MiXCR, TCRdb re-called the 5' RACE reads, giving one row per CDR3 protein. The table includes roughly 610,000 distinct CDR3 sequences, roughly a sixth detected once. The sequenced sample consisted of PBMCs or a T cell subset sorted from them (not recorded which). These receptors were obtained from an adult woman who had mild COVID-19 (a few samples of this study predate the infection). Cell type and time point are not known.

The CDR3, as DNA: TGTGCCAGTGAAGGAGACAGGGGGCCGGTCGGGGAGCTGTTTTTT. Protein product: CASEGDRGPVGELFF. The chain combines TRBV7-9 with TRBJ2-2; 10 bases map to TRBD1. CDR3 size: 15 residues. V trimming: 9 bases; J trimming: 7 bases; junction bases outside the gene matches: 11. Germline loops: CDR1 SEHNR, CDR2 FQNEAQ (reference sequence).

DNA of the CDR3: TGCAGTGCTAGAGTATGGCGGGAGTCTTCCTACGAGCAGTACTTC. Translating it yields CSARVWRESSYEQYF. The chain uses TRBV20-1 and TRBJ2-7; 7 bases fit TRBD2. The CDR3 consists of 15 residues. Germline CDR1 reads DFQATT; CDR2 reads SNEGSKA (reference sequence). The V segment lost 1 base and the J segment 1 base; nucleotides outside the gene matches: 7.

This chain links TRBV7-9 with TRBJ2-7; D remains ambiguous. V dropped 4 bases and J dropped 0 bases, with 10 bases sitting between them. Germline loops: CDR1 SEHNR, CDR2 FQNEAQ (reference sequence). CDR3 length: 14 amino acids. CDR3 bases: TGTGCCAGCAGCTCGGATAGGCCCTCCTACGAGCAGTACTTC. This sequence encodes CASSSDRPSYEQYF.

The chain has TRBV20-1 and TRBJ2-2, with 12 bases fitting TRBD2. J gave up 3 bases and V 2 bases, and 4 bases lay outside the gene matches. CDR3 size: 16 residues. CDR1 and CDR2 from the germline V gene are DFQATT and SNEGSKA (reference sequence). The CDR3 protein is CSARPSGGADTGELFF. CDR3 DNA: TGCAGTGCTAGACCTAGCGGGGGGGCAGACACCGGGGAGCTGTTTTTT.

The V and J genes are TRBV18 and TRBJ1-1; 7 bases fit TRBD1. The CDR3 has 13 residues. Trimming at V came to 3 bases and at J to 5 bases, leaving 3 bases not matched to a gene. CDR1 KGHSH and CDR2 LQKENI come from the germline V gene. This CDR3 is CASSPGQSTEAFF. DNA for the CDR3: TGTGCCAGCTCACCGGGACAGTCTACTGAAGCTTTCTTT.

This clonotype was counted between two and nine times. The chain is built from TRBV7-9 and TRBJ1-2; 9 bases map to TRBD1. This CDR3 spans 12 amino acids. The V gene's germline CDR1 is SEHNR and CDR2 FQNEAQ (reference sequence). V lost 6 bases, J lost 8 bases, and 4 bases stayed unmatched. CDR3: CASRGTGRGYTF. As DNA, the CDR3 is TGTGCCAGCAGGGGGACAGGGAGAGGCTACACCTTC.

This clonotype occurred a few times. The chain is built from TRBV29-1 and TRBJ2-3, with TRBD1 identical over 7 bases. V shed 8 bases, J shed 1 base, and the junction held 6 bases outside the gene matches. This CDR3 is built from 13 residues. The germline V gene encodes CDR1 SQVTM and CDR2 ANQGSEA. The CDR3 sequence: CSNDRAGTDTQYF. CDR3 bases: TGCAGCAACGACAGGGCCGGCACAGATACGCAGTATTTT.

The chain employs TRBV5-4 and TRBJ2-2, with D perhaps matching TRBD1 (5 bases). The CDR3 runs to 15 residues. The V gene's germline CDR1 is SGHNT and CDR2 YYREEE (reference sequence). V dropped 0 bases and J dropped 4 bases, with 10 bases sitting between them. The chain's CDR3 is CASSLVQGSTGELFF. The CDR3 coding sequence is TGTGCCAGCAGCTTGGTCCAGGGCAGCACCGGGGAGCTGTTTTTT.

This clonotype was found a few times. The chain recombines TRBV3-1 with TRBJ1-6; D not certain. The CDR3 runs 15 residues. Trimming removed 1 base from V and 9 bases from J, with 13 bases in between. CDR1 is LGHDT, CDR2 YNNKEL, per germline (reference sequence). CDR3 in amino acids: CASSQVTVYGSPLHF. CDR3 nucleotides: TGTGCCAGCAGCCAAGTAACAGTTTATGGTTCACCCCTCCACTTT.

The J gene is TRBJ2-5, the V gene TRBV24-1; 8 nucleotides agree with TRBD2. V lost 5 bases, J lost 5 bases, and 15 bases stayed unmatched. The CDR3 runs to 17 residues. Germline CDR1 KGHDR, CDR2 SFDVKD. The CDR3 sequence: CATSGFPSDGRAETQYF. The CDR3 DNA is TGTGCCACCAGTGGATTTCCTAGCGACGGGAGGGCCGAGACCCAGTACTTC.